A selection of T cell receptor beta chains follows, all from one sample in a study of CD8+ T cells in alopecia areata. Clones were read by immunoSEQ multiplex PCR, and TCRdb kept only the in-frame ones, dropping some. The sample includes roughly 180,000 clones, about 60% of them seen just once. The sample in question was CD4+ T cells sorted from blood, obtained at week 4, from a patient treated with tofacitinib. The source of these receptors is a human donor with alopecia areata. Each CDR3 is given with its conserved first and last residue.

v_gene	j_gene	CDR3aa
TRBV30	TRBJ2-5	CAWAGQAWETQYF
TRBV20-1	TRBJ2-3	CSASRVTQYF
TRBV25-1	TRBJ1-1	CASKHSGVTEAFF
TRBV6-5	TRBJ2-7	CASSYTGGSSYEQYF
TRBV29-1	TRBJ2-6	CASRGSGANVLTF
TRBV4-3	TRBJ1-2	CASSQVGGLDYGYTF
TRBV7-8	TRBJ2-7	CASSLRSTGLEQYF
TRBV2	TRBJ2-2	CASVGTGVTGELFF
TRBV2	TRBJ2-3	CASRGDRGRTDTQYF
TRBV5-1	TRBJ2-5	CASSWDREETQYF
TRBV4-3	TRBJ1-1	CASSQGGRGNTEAFF
TRBV10-3	TRBJ1-5	CAISESQGDQPQHF
TRBV4-2	TRBJ1-1	CASSLQAGQGAGGTEAFF
TRBV7-2	TRBJ2-1	CASSPNDKPYNEQFF
TRBV29-1	TRBJ2-5	CSVATGGETQYF
TRBV7-2	TRBJ2-7	CASRPPRAGGRNEQYF
TRBV6-6	TRBJ1-1	CASGNGLYTEAFF
TRBV7-2	TRBJ2-7	CASSLDSNYEQYF
TRBV11-3	TRBJ1-1	CASSPGGSTEAFF
TRBV5-1	TRBJ2-7	CASSPEGHSYEQYF
TRBV29-1	TRBJ2-7	CSVALLRGGEQYF
TRBV4-2	TRBJ1-5	CASSRGPGSNQPQHF
TRBV4-3	TRBJ1-1	CASSRRQGEAFF
TRBV2	TRBJ2-7	CASSPARLVGEQYF
TRBV30	TRBJ1-2	CAWSPGTGDDGYTF
TRBV29-1	TRBJ2-5	CSVPLETQYF
TRBV11-3	TRBJ2-5	CASQLSGTASFRETQYF
TRBV30	TRBJ2-3	CAWSRGGGAVDTQYF
TRBV9	TRBJ2-3	CASSVATVTDTQYF
TRBV29-1	TRBJ1-1	CSASYSPAGMNTEAFF
TRBV30	TRBJ2-5	CSTSGGLQETQYF
TRBV29-1	TRBJ2-3	CSVEERDRGTDTQYF
TRBV5-8	TRBJ2-3	CASSLGVQDTDTQYF
TRBV30	TRBJ1-5	CAWSKGLGNQPQHF
TRBV11-1	TRBJ2-1	CASSPTGNEQFF
TRBV25-1	TRBJ2-2	CASTVEGTDLTGELFF
TRBV23-1	TRBJ2-7	CASSLGSPLLEQYF